This T cell receptor (beta chain) was profiled in a study of blood T cell repertoires in COVID-19. V lost 0 bases and J lost 1, with 10 bases in between. Germline CDR1 and CDR2: MGHRA and YSYEKL. The CDR3 spans 15 residues. In the authors' methods: Reference gene primer amplification in the assay estimated nucleated cell counts. Sequencing was performed with immunoSEQ multiplex PCR; in TCRdb, only in-frame clones are kept and a portion is missing. D and trimming come from the DNA, and the V and J calls and clone size come from that table. This table holds approximately 110,000 clones, around 82% found once.

The sample taken for sequencing was peripheral blood. This TCR came from a woman in her 50s with acute or convalescent COVID-19. The rearrangement links TRBV4-1 to TRBJ2-7, with a possible D match to TRBD2 (6 bases). The CDR3 region is CASSQDLAGSYEQYF. DNA of the CDR3: TGCGCCAGCAGCCAAGATCTCGCGGGGTCCTACGAGCAGTACTTC.